This TCR beta chain was retrieved from a study of regulatory T cells in long-lasting Graves disease. Study-wide results and caveats: Sample size was small, which may have lowered accuracy.

Time point denoted: newly diagnosed GD, antithyroid drugs for less than 3 months. Extracted PBMC RNA gave rise to the TCR library. Details on this clonotype: Its antigen is not identified. A much larger clone sits a single nucleotide away, making a read error possible.

This CDR3 comprises 14 residues. CDR1 is MNHNS and CDR2 is SASEGT in the germline V gene. Relying on iRepertoire HTBI primers and Arm-PCR of CDR3 regions, the team built TCR beta libraries. TCRdb called the multiplex PCR reads again in MiXCR, with one record for every CDR3 protein. The top ten clones hold around 10% of a sample with about 440,000 distinct CDR3 sequences, over 15% of them seen once. The same sample was also used in a study of T cells in Graves' hyperthyroidism and ophthalmopathy.

This chain connects TRBV6-1 to TRBJ2-1; either TRBD1 or TRBD2 may supply D (5 bases each). The starting material was peripheral blood mononuclear cells (PBMCs), obtained at new diagnosis, from a patient treated with antithyroid drugs. This clonotype originated in a woman in her 30s with Graves disease. This CDR3 reads CAGSEGPSYNEQFF. Here the CDR3 DNA reads TGTGCCGGCAGTGAGGGGCCCTCCTACAATGAGCAGTTCTTC.